This T cell receptor beta chain was captured by sequencing in a study of blood T cell repertoires in COVID-19. Study in general: Samples came from the United States, Italy and Spain, spanning acute and convalescent COVID-19. In each case, the material was cDNA or gDNA derived from T cells, B-cell-depleted T cells, or PBMCs.

Deletions cut 1 base from V and 11 bases from J, with 17 bases between. CDR1 is SGHDN, CDR2 FVKESK, per germline. This CDR3 contains 14 residues. Participants were aged about 18 to 95 years, lived in about 26 US areas, and enrolled virtually. Original data processing: Researchers report that nucleated cell counts were estimated from reference gene primer amplification. The table came from immunoSEQ multiplex PCR; TCRdb's copy has only in-frame clones and leaves some out. The V and J calls and clone size are taken from that table; D and trimming were inferred from the DNA. Of approximately 200,000 clones listed, around 82% are singletons.

The sequenced sample consisted of PBMCs or T cells enriched from blood (not recorded which). The source of this sequence is a middle-aged woman with acute COVID-19. The chain couples TRBV14 to TRBJ1-1; D is possibly TRBD1 (5 bases). The CDR3 spells CASSQVRGRAAAFF. CDR3 bases: TGTGCCAGCAGCCAAGTTCGGGGGAGGGCGGCCGCTTTCTTT. The full variable domain, its missing parts supplied by reference TRBV14 and TRBJ1-1, is EAGVTQFPSHSVIEKGQTVTLRCDPISGHDNLYWYRRVMGKEIKFLLHFVKESKQDESGMPNNRFLAERTGGTYSTLKVQPAELEDSGVYFCASSQVRGRAAAFFGQGTRLTVV.